This section outlines one TCR beta chain sequence together with its context. Its matching antigen is unknown. This CDR3 region has 14 residues. Germline V lookup: CDR1 SGDLS, CDR2 YYNGEE. V was pared by 5 bases and J by 10 bases, with 5 bases of the junction left unmatched. The data are from a study of a mutant IDH1 vaccine in newly diagnosed glioma. Regarding time point: week 47, end of study. In every dose of vaccine, 300 ug of mutant IDH1 20-mer peptide was given alongside topical imiquimod. This table comes from immunoSEQ multiplex PCR, and its TCRdb copy is limited to in-frame clones, with some not included. Of around 50,000 clones listed, roughly 61% are singletons.

This clonotype was obtained from a man in his forties with glioma. Some clones in this sample may be carry-over from other donors' samples. This chain joins TRBV9 and TRBJ2-1, with 14 bases aligning to TRBD2. The specimen was peripheral blood mononuclear cells (PBMCs), collected from a glioma patient whose treatment included an IDH1 peptide vaccine. CDR3 sequence: CASSRLAGGQEQFF. For the CDR3, the DNA is TGTGCCAGCAGTCGACTAGCGGGGGGGCAGGAGCAGTTCTTC.